Following are 8 T cell receptor beta chains from one sample sequenced in a study of T cells in Graves' hyperthyroidism and ophthalmopathy (dated by TCRdb to about 2019). The library was obtained by multiplex PCR. TCRdb names Illumina HiSeq 2000 as the instrument used. The TCR beta CDR3 regions were amplified from the RNA transcripts. The first round of RT-PCR for the TCR CDR3 was performed with the HTBI primer set and the Qiagen OneStep RT-PCR kit. TCRdb reran the public reads through fastp at Q25 and MiXCR, keeping productive beta chains. Under each unique CDR3 protein, matching rows form one entry showing the most common genes and DNA. The sample table lists around 560,000 distinct CDR3 sequences, 16% of them with a count of one. 15% to 20% of the sample is held by the ten biggest clonotypes. Sequenced sample: blood. These receptor sequences come from a woman younger than 35 with Graves' hyperthyroidism.

The V and J genes are TRBV6-8 and TRBJ1-1; TRBD1 matches 8 bases. Germline assignment: CDR1 MNHGY and CDR2 SAAAGT. The junction had 11 bases not matched to a gene; V was cut back by 6 bases and J by 5 bases. The CDR3 runs 15 residues. The CDR3 DNA reads as TGTGCCAGCAGCACCGGGACAGGAAAGCCAACTGAAGCTTTCTTT. It codes for CASSTGTGKPTEAFF.

This clonotype was counted many times. The rearrangement uses TRBV5-1 and TRBJ1-1; the D is unclear. This CDR3 has 12 residues. Trimming cost V 6 bases and J 5 bases, with 11 bases left between them. Germline V gives CDR1 SGHRS, CDR2 YFSETQ. The CDR3 here is CASTDVLTEAFF. CDR3 in DNA: TGCGCCAGCACGGACGTTTTGACTGAAGCTTTCTTT.

This clonotype was detected ten times or more. The chain recombines TRBV27 with TRBJ2-7; a weak D match, TRBD1 (6 bases). The CDR3 is 15 residues long. Germline V gene data show CDR1 as MNHEY and CDR2 as SMNVEV (reference sequence). V was pared by 4 bases and J by 3 bases, with 16 bases between. The CDR3 loop reads CASSSSTGRNYEQYF. In DNA, the CDR3 is TGTGCCAGCAGTTCCTCGACAGGACGGAACTACGAGCAGTACTTC.

This clonotype was seen many times. The genes are TRBV28 and TRBJ2-7, with TRBD2 as a possible D gene (6 bases). V gave up 4 bases and J gave up 2 bases, with 12 bases separating them. This CDR3 contains 14 residues. CDR1 and CDR2 (germline): MDHEN, SYDVKM. CDR3 amino acids: CASSSLGLTYEQYF. The CDR3 DNA follows: TGTGCCAGCAGTTCCTTGGGACTTACCTACGAGCAGTACTTC.

The chain is built from TRBV3-1 and TRBJ2-4, with TRBD2 as a possible D gene (5 bases). V was cut by 1 base and J by 0 bases, with 13 bases left in between. The length of the CDR3 is 17 residues. Germline V gene sequence: CDR1 LGHDT, CDR2 YNNKEL (reference sequence). DNA for the CDR3: TGTGCCAGCAGCCAAGGGGTTAGCGCCTTAGCCAAAAACATTCAGTACTTC. It encodes CASSQGVSALAKNIQYF. Filled out from reference TRBV3-1 and TRBJ2-4, the complete variable domain reads DTAVSQTPKYLVTQMGNDKSIKCEQNLGHDTMYWYKQDSKKFLKIMFSYNNKELIINETVPNRFSPKSPDKAHLNLHINSLELGDSAVYFCASSQGVSALAKNIQYFGAGTRLSVL.

Many counts were recorded for this clonotype. This sequence joins TRBV20-1 and TRBJ2-7; 10 bases map to TRBD2. J gave up 5 bases and V 2 bases, and 12 bases lay outside the gene matches. Germline V gene sequence: CDR1 DFQATT, CDR2 SNEGSKA (reference sequence). This CDR3 has 16 residues. The CDR3 sequence: CSARKGLAGVFHEQYF. The CDR3 DNA sequence: TGCAGTGCTAGAAAGGGGCTAGCGGGAGTTTTCCACGAGCAGTACTTC.

This clonotype was seen a handful of times. The chain employs TRBV20-1 and TRBJ2-1; 8 bases line up with TRBD2. Germline assignment: CDR1 DFQATT and CDR2 SNEGSKA (reference sequence). V was clipped by 0 bases and J by 8 bases; unmatched bases: 12. This CDR3 is built from 16 residues. The CDR3 DNA sequence: TGCAGTGCTAGAGAGTCGCCGGGACTAGAGTCCGATGAGCAGTTCTTC. Translating gives CSARESPGLESDEQFF.

The chain uses TRBV10-3 and TRBJ2-1; a weak D match, TRBD2 (5 bases). Germline CDR1 and CDR2: ENHRY and SYGVKD. The V end was cut by 6 bases, the J end by 6 bases, with 9 bases between. CDR3 size: 12 residues. This CDR3 reads CAISLGGNEQFF. The CDR3 coding sequence is TGTGCCATCAGCCTAGGAGGCAATGAGCAGTTCTTC.